This is a list of T cell receptor beta chains from one sample in a study of patients and donors after allogeneic stem cell transplantation. Each CDR3 protein is one row after TCRdb ran MiXCR on the RT-PCR reads. The sample lists 900,000 to 1,000,000 distinct CDR3 sequences; 18% were seen once. Input material: blood, either unsorted or a sorted T cell fraction (not recorded which). Receptors originate from a human donor who was either an allogeneic HSCT recipient or a stem cell or donor lymphocyte infusion donor (not recorded which). It is not recorded whose cells these are; they may come from a transplant donor. CDR3s include the opening cysteine and the closing phenylalanine or tryptophan. The D gene is left open where the match is weak. Clone size, where shown, is once, few, many, or a class for clones that have expanded.

J,size,V,D,DNA,CDR3
TRBJ2-6,-,TRBV20-1,-,TGCAGTGCTAGTCCTCTGGGACGGACCGTCTCTGGGGCCAACGTCCTGACTTTC,CSASPLGRTVSGANVLTF
TRBJ2-7,few,TRBV20-1,-,TGCAGTGCCCCCGACGGTTCCTACGAGCAGTACTTC,CSAPDGSYEQYF
TRBJ1-4,few,TRBV5-6,-,TGTGCCAGCAGCGAAGAGACAGCGTTAAATGAAAAACTGTTTTTT,CASSEETALNEKLFF
TRBJ2-2,-,TRBV7-6,TRBD2,TGTGCCAGCAGCTGGGGACTAGCGGGAGACCGGCCCGGGGAGCTGTTTTTT,CASSWGLAGDRPGELFF
TRBJ2-1,many,TRBV12-3/TRBV12-4,-,TGTGCCAGCAGCAAATGGGACTTTCACAATGAGCAGTTCTTC,CASSKWDFHNEQFF
TRBJ2-3,few,TRBV6-1,-,TGTGCCAGCCGCGACAGGGAGGGGACCTCCACAGATACGCAGTATTTT,CASRDREGTSTDTQYF
TRBJ1-5,-,TRBV3-1,-,TGTGCCAGCAGCCAAGGGACTGCTAGCAATCAGCCCCAGCATTTT,CASSQGTASNQPQHF
TRBJ2-2,few,TRBV5-6,-,TGTGCCAGCACCCCACCCGGCCAAATCACCGGGGAGCTGTTTTTT,CASTPPGQITGELFF
TRBJ2-7,-,TRBV20-1,-,TGCAGTGCTAGAGATTCAGGGAGACTAAACGAGCAGTACTTC,CSARDSGRLNEQYF
TRBJ2-1,-,TRBV5-1,TRBD2,TGCGCCAGCAGCTTCCCTGGACTAGCCCTCTACAATGAGCAGTTCTTC,CASSFPGLALYNEQFF
TRBJ1-2,many,TRBV20-1,-,TGCAGTGCTAGAAGCCAGGGACGGAACTATGGCTACACCTTC,CSARSQGRNYGYTF
TRBJ2-3,-,TRBV12-5,-,TGTGCTAGTGGTAACCCAAACACAGATACGCAGTATTTT,CASGNPNTDTQYF
TRBJ1-2,-,TRBV20-1,-,TGCAGTGCTAGAGACTACCGACACACCGGGGGGCTGTATGGCTACACCTTC,CSARDYRHTGGLYGYTF
TRBJ2-2,few,TRBV6-2/TRBV6-3,-,TGTGCCAGCAGCCTTCAAGACTCCACCGGGGAGCTGTTTTTT,CASSLQDSTGELFF
TRBJ2-3,-,TRBV7-9,-,TGTGCCAGCAGCCCCCGAAGAGGGTTCACAGATACGCAGTATTTT,CASSPRRGFTDTQYF
TRBJ2-7,-,TRBV12-3/TRBV12-4,TRBD1,TGTGCCAGCAGTTTATCCAGGACAGGGGGAATGGCGTACTTC,CASSLSRTGGMAYF
TRBJ1-2,-,TRBV29-1,-,TGCAGTGGGGGGGGGCGGAGTGGCTACACCTTC,CSGGGRSGYTF
TRBJ2-1,-,TRBV29-1,-,TGCAGCGTAGGGGGACTTCGGTACAATGAGCAGTTCTTC,CSVGGLRYNEQFF
TRBJ2-7,few,TRBV12-3/TRBV12-4,TRBD1,TGTGCCAGCAGCCGATCGACAGGGACGGGTGGCGAGCAGTACTTC,CASSRSTGTGGEQYF
TRBJ1-4,-,TRBV15,-,TGTGCCACCAGCAGACAGGGGTTTGAAAAACTGTTTTTT,CATSRQGFEKLFF
TRBJ1-2,few,TRBV7-9,-,TGTGCCAGCAGCCACCCTGACCCACAACCGGGCTACACCTTC,CASSHPDPQPGYTF
TRBJ2-1,-,TRBV9,-,TGTGCCAGCAGCGTATCGGGGAACTATGAGCAGTTCTTC,CASSVSGNYEQFF
TRBJ1-2,many,TRBV10-3,-,TGTGCCATCAGTGAGTCCGGGGGCGATGGCTACACCTTC,CAISESGGDGYTF
TRBJ1-2,many,TRBV12-3/TRBV12-4,-,TGTGCCAGCAGTTTACTGGTGGAGGGGACGGGGAGCGGCTACACCTTC,CASSLLVEGTGSGYTF
TRBJ2-5,few,TRBV5-1,-,TGCGCCAGCAGCTTCGGCCAGATGGAGACCCAGTACTTC,CASSFGQMETQYF
TRBJ1-1,many,TRBV12-3/TRBV12-4,-,TGTGCCAGCAGATTACAGGGTAAGGGAACTGAAGCTTTCTTT,CASRLQGKGTEAFF
TRBJ2-5,few,TRBV5-1,TRBD2,TGCGCCAGCAGCCAGTCCGGGACTAGCGGGGCTGTAGGGACCCAGTACTTC,CASSQSGTSGAVGTQYF
TRBJ2-3,few,TRBV20-1,-,TGCAGTGCTAGCCGACCACTCTCGATCCGGGTAGGAACAGATACGCAGTATTTT,CSASRPLSIRVGTDTQYF
TRBJ1-2,few,TRBV24-1,-,TGTGCCACCAGTGATTCTGACAGGAGAACGGGTGGCTACACCTTC,CATSDSDRRTGGYTF
TRBJ1-1,-,TRBV3-1,-,TGTGCCAGCAGCCGTAACGGGGGAAAGAACACTGAAGCTTTCTTT,CASSRNGGKNTEAFF
TRBJ2-1,many,TRBV5-1,TRBD2,TGCGCCAGCAGCTTGGCACTAGCGGGGTCCAATGAGCAGTTCTTC,CASSLALAGSNEQFF
TRBJ2-3,few,TRBV10-3,-,TGTGCCATCAGACGGTCCGCGGGGAACACAGATACGCAGTATTTT,CAIRRSAGNTDTQYF
TRBJ2-5,few,TRBV7-2,-,TGTGCCAGCAGCTTAGAACCCCAAGAGACCCAGTACTTC,CASSLEPQETQYF
TRBJ2-1,-,TRBV2,-,TGTGCCAGCAGATCATACAGCTCCTACAATGAGCAGTTCTTC,CASRSYSSYNEQFF
TRBJ2-7,few,TRBV12-3/TRBV12-4,-,TGTGCCAGCAGTTTGGCAGACCCAGGGGTAGAAGAGCAGTACTTC,CASSLADPGVEEQYF
TRBJ2-1,few,TRBV6-5,-,TGTGCCAGCAGTCACCCAATGAATGAGCAGTTCTTC,CASSHPMNEQFF
TRBJ2-3,-,TRBV12-3/TRBV12-4,TRBD2,TGTGCCAGCAGTTCAGGACTAGTTTCCGAAGATACGCAGTATTTT,CASSSGLVSEDTQYF
TRBJ1-2,-,TRBV20-1,-,TGCAGTGCTAGACCCCGGGGTGGCTACACCTTC,CSARPRGGYTF
TRBJ2-3,few,TRBV19,-,TGTGCCAGTAGTAGGAAAGTTGACAGAGTCACAGATACGCAGTATTTT,CASSRKVDRVTDTQYF
TRBJ2-7,few,TRBV6-2/TRBV6-3,-,TGTGCCAGCGGCAGGGCCCACGAGCAGTACTTC,CASGRAHEQYF
TRBJ1-3,few,TRBV9,TRBD1,TGTGCCAGCAGCGTGGACAGGGTAGGACAACCCTCTGGAAACACCATATATTTT,CASSVDRVGQPSGNTIYF
TRBJ2-7,-,TRBV19,-,TGTGCCACCAGAGTACAGGCATCCTACGAGCAGTACTTC,CATRVQASYEQYF
TRBJ2-5,few,TRBV20-1,-,TGCAGTACCCGTCGAGCAGGACGCGAGACCCAGTACTTC,CSTRRAGRETQYF
TRBJ2-1,-,TRBV12-3/TRBV12-4,TRBD2,TGTGCCAGCAGTTTGGATAGCGGGAGGGCCTTTTTCGAGCAGTTCTTC,CASSLDSGRAFFEQFF
TRBJ2-1,many,TRBV12-3/TRBV12-4,TRBD1,TGTGCTAGCAGCTTGACAGGGGTCAATGAGCAGTTCTTC,CASSLTGVNEQFF